This T cell receptor beta chain was sequenced during a study of radiotherapy plus CTLA-4 blockade in lung cancer. Some clones are missing from TCRdb's copy, which holds only in-frame ones; the method was immunoSEQ multiplex PCR. The sample consists of about 73,000 clones, around 87% of them appearing once. Treatment of patients with chemo-refractory metastatic non-small-cell lung cancer consisted of focal radiation plus CTLA-4 blockade with ipilimumab. V shed 5 bases and J 2 bases; nucleotides not matched to a gene: 2. The germline V gene has CDR1 SGHNT and CDR2 YYREEE (reference sequence). This CDR3 is built from 13 residues. Comment on this clone: Other DNA sequences in the same sample also yield this CDR3.

V and J are TRBV5-4 and TRBJ1-2; TRBD1 aligns across 8 bases. The source is a human donor with non-small cell lung cancer that progressed on radiotherapy plus ipilimumab. The sequencing here drew on peripheral blood, taken from a patient treated with radiotherapy plus ipilimumab. The CDR3 loop reads CASRDRENYGYTF. The CDR3 DNA sequence: TGTGCCAGCAGGGACAGGGAGAACTATGGCTACACCTTC.